The clone carrying this TCR beta chain was observed many times. Its specificity is not known. This sample is part of a study of T cells after yellow fever vaccination. The CDR3 contains 15 residues. J was trimmed by 0 bases and V by 5 bases; bases with no gene match: 4. The germline gives CDR1 SGHTA, CDR2 FQGNSA. MiXCR, applied by TCRdb to the 5' RACE reads, yields one record per CDR3 protein. The sample lists some 110,000 distinct CDR3 sequences; 6.5% to 9% were seen once. Overall study results and limits: From the bulk population, abundant clonotypes could contaminate and appear within FACS-sorted repertoires. When the response was secondary, it was weaker but reached its peak faster, day 5 versus 15.

This sequence was found in a man in his late teens or twenties who received the YFV17D yellow fever vaccine. The chain carries TRBV7-2 and TRBJ2-3; the match to TRBD2 covers 8 bases. The source material was CD4+ T cells sorted from PBMCs, sampled more than 35 days after the first yellow fever vaccination. This CDR3 reads CASSISGISTDTQYF. Here the CDR3 DNA reads TGTGCCAGCAGCATTAGCGGGATAAGCACAGATACGCAGTATTTT.